Described below is a single T cell receptor beta chain sequence and its context. This entry belongs to a study of blood T cell repertoires in COVID-19. Background on the study: Whether acute or convalescent, the COVID-19 samples came from the United States, Italy and Spain.

Measured with immunoSEQ multiplex PCR; TCRdb has only the in-frame clones, and not every one. The data show some 370,000 clones, with nearly 90% seen just once and 6.5% held by the top ten. Sequencing used peripheral blood. The TCR comes from a young man with active or convalescent COVID-19.

The CDR3 nucleotides read TGTGCCAGCAGTGTGTACACCCCTAATGAAAAACTGTTTTTT. It specifies CASSVYTPNEKLFF. The chain couples TRBV2 to TRBJ1-4; D is unclear. Trimming cost V 4 bases and J 3 bases, with 9 bases left between them. This CDR3 region has 14 residues. Germline V gene data show CDR1 as SNHLY and CDR2 as FYNNEI.